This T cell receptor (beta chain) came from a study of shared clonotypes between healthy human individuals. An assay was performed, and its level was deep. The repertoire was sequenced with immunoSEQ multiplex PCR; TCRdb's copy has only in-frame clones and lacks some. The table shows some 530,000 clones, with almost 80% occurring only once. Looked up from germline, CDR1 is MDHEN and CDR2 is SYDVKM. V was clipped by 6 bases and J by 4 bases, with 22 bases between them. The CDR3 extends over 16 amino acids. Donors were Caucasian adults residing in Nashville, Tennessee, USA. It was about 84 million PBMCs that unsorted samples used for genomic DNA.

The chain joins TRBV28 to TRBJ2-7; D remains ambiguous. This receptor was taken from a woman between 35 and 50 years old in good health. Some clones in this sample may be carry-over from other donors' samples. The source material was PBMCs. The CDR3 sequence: CASSPPGPTSGYEQYF. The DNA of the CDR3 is TGTGCCAGCAGCCCTCCGGGTCCAACGTCGGGTTACGAGCAGTACTTC.